These T cell receptor beta chains were read from a single sample in a study of shared clonotypes between healthy human individuals. Libraries were prepared by immunoSEQ multiplex PCR; TCRdb keeps only in-frame clonotypes and omits some of them. In the table there are about 2.3 million clones, over 85% of which are singletons. The sample was naive CD4+ T cells from PBMCs. All receptors come from a man aged 18 to 30 in good health. Some clones in this sample may be carry-over from other donors' samples. CDR3s include the opening cysteine and the closing phenylalanine or tryptophan. The order of the fields is clone size, D gene, V gene, J gene, CDR3 DNA, CDR3 protein. A D gene is named only where the DNA matches it firmly. Some rows have no size entry. The others give once, few or many, or a class for an expanded clone.

NA	TRBD2	TRBV10-3	TRBJ2-7	TGTGCCATCGGGACTAGCGGCTACGAGCAGTACTTC	CAIGTSGYEQYF
once	NA	TRBV11-2	TRBJ2-2	TGTGCCAGCAGCTTAGTCACAACCGGGGAGCTGTTTTTT	CASSLVTTGELFF
NA	TRBD1	TRBV27	TRBJ1-2	TGTGCCAGCAGTTTATTATCCCTGGGACAGGGAAAAAGTGGCTACACCTTC	CASSLLSLGQGKSGYTF
few	TRBD2	TRBV29-1	TRBJ2-2	TGCAGCGTTGGGGGCGGGAGGGCCGCCACCGGGGAGCTGTTTTTT	CSVGGGRAATGELFF
NA	NA	TRBV2	TRBJ2-1	TGTGCTGAAAGGGGGAGCTCCTACAATGAGCAGTTCTTC	CAERGSSYNEQFF
NA	TRBD2	TRBV10-3	TRBJ2-1	TGTGCCACACAAAGCGGGGGTGAGCAGTTCTTC	CATQSGGEQFF
NA	NA	TRBV5-1	TRBJ2-5	TGCGCCAGCAGCCCTGGGTGGGAGACCCAGTACTTC	CASSPGWETQYF
NA	TRBD1	TRBV29-1	TRBJ1-6	TGCAGCGTTGAAATTGGACAGGGGACACCCCTCCACTTT	CSVEIGQGTPLHF
few	NA	TRBV20-1	TRBJ2-2	TGCAGTGCTAGCGGGACCGGGGAGCTGTTTTTT	CSASGTGELFF
NA	NA	TRBV30	TRBJ1-4	TGTGCCTGGAGTCGACAGGCTACTTCAAATGAAAAACTGTTTTTT	CAWSRQATSNEKLFF
few	NA	TRBV10-3	TRBJ2-5	TGTGCCATCAGTGAGTCGAGGGAAGAGACCCAGTACTTC	CAISESREETQYF
NA	TRBD1	TRBV28	TRBJ1-2	TGTGCCAGCAGTGCATTCGGGACAGGTATTAACTATGGCTACACCTTC	CASSAFGTGINYGYTF
NA	TRBD1	TRBV4-1	TRBJ2-7	TGCGCCAGCAGCCAAGGCGGGACAGGAAGCTCCTACGAGCAGTACTTC	CASSQGGTGSSYEQYF
NA	NA	TRBV6-1	TRBJ2-1	TGTGCCAGCAGTGAAAGGGGGGCGGCCTACAATGAGCAGTTCTTC	CASSERGAAYNEQFF
NA	TRBD1	TRBV7-8	TRBJ1-2	TGTGCCAGCAGCTTAGACCATGCAGGGGGCGGCTACACCTTC	CASSLDHAGGGYTF
once	TRBD1	TRBV5-4	TRBJ1-1	TGTGCCAGCAGCTTGGGGACAGGGGGACGGGACATGAACACTGAAGCTTTCTTT	CASSLGTGGRDMNTEAFF
NA	NA	TRBV2	TRBJ2-7	TGTGCCAGCAGTGAAGTTGGCCTCAGGCGGTACTTC	CASSEVGLRRYF
once	NA	TRBV6-5	TRBJ1-1	TGTGCCAGCAGGCATACCTTCGAGGCGGCCACTGAAGCTTTCTTT	CASRHTFEAATEAFF
NA	NA	TRBV6-1	TRBJ1-5	TGTGCCAGCAGTGAACGGGTCCGGGGAAGCAATCAGCCCCAGCATTTT	CASSERVRGSNQPQHF
NA	NA	TRBV7-3	TRBJ2-3	TGTGCCAGCAGCTTAGAGGGCCCCCTGGGTACGCAGTATTTT	CASSLEGPLGTQYF
NA	TRBD2	TRBV19	TRBJ2-5	TGTGCCAGTAGTCCGAGGACTAGCGGGAGGTTGGAGACCCAGTACTTC	CASSPRTSGRLETQYF
NA	NA	TRBV7-3	TRBJ2-3	TGTGCCAGCAGCTTAGTCCGGACGCACACAGATACGCAGTATTTT	CASSLVRTHTDTQYF
NA	NA	TRBV2	TRBJ1-2	TGTGCCAGCAGTGCCCGGGTAGATGGCTACACCTTC	CASSARVDGYTF
NA	NA	TRBV7-3	TRBJ1-1	TGTGCCAGCAGCCCCGGGACCACGGGAACTGAAGCTTTCTTT	CASSPGTTGTEAFF
NA	TRBD1	TRBV4-2	TRBJ1-6	TGTGCCAGCAGCCAACCTGGACAGGGTTATAATTCACCCCTCCACTTT	CASSQPGQGYNSPLHF
NA	NA	TRBV7-3	TRBJ2-1	TGTGCCAGCAGCTTAACAGGGGGTGGCCTGGGTGAGCAGTTCTTC	CASSLTGGGLGEQFF
NA	NA	TRBV10-1	TRBJ2-2	TGCGCCAGCAGTGCCTTTCGGGGGACCGGGGAGCTGTTTTTT	CASSAFRGTGELFF
NA	TRBD2	TRBV5-1	TRBJ2-2	TGCGCCAGCAGCTTCCGATCTCGACTAGCGGGAAACACCGGGGAGCTGTTTTTT	CASSFRSRLAGNTGELFF
NA	NA	TRBV30	TRBJ1-5	TGTGCCTGGAGTCCCCCAACGACAGGAGGTCAGCCCCAGCATTTT	CAWSPPTTGGQPQHF
few	NA	TRBV6-1	TRBJ1-1	TGTGCCAGCAGTGGACAGCCGAACACTGAAGCTTTCTTT	CASSGQPNTEAFF
NA	TRBD1	TRBV14	TRBJ2-7	TGTGCCAGCAGACGAACAGGGGACGAGCAGTACTTC	CASRRTGDEQYF
NA	NA	TRBV10-3	TRBJ1-1	TGTGCCATCAGTGGCGGCGGCCGCGGCACTGAAGCTTTCTTT	CAISGGGRGTEAFF
NA	NA	TRBV11-2	TRBJ1-1	TGTGCCAGCAGAGGCTCGGGCCCCGCTGAAGCTTTCTTT	CASRGSGPAEAFF
NA	NA	TRBV9	TRBJ1-1	TGTGCCAGCAGCCCCCGCCTAGACTTCATGAACACTGAAGCTTTCTTT	CASSPRLDFMNTEAFF
NA	NA	TRBV30	TRBJ1-1	TGTGCCTGGAAATGGCCGAACACTGAAGCTTTCTTT	CAWKWPNTEAFF
NA	NA	TRBV5-1	TRBJ2-4	TGCGCCAGTGGAGTCGGAAGGGCGTCTGACATTCAGTACTTC	CASGVGRASDIQYF
NA	TRBD2	TRBV28	TRBJ2-3	TGTGCCAGCAGTGGCGGGAGTATCGCAGATACGCAGTATTTT	CASSGGSIADTQYF
NA	NA	TRBV19	TRBJ2-1	TGTGCCAGTAGTATAGTTCCGGGTGAGCAGTTCTTC	CASSIVPGEQFF
NA	TRBD2	TRBV28	TRBJ2-7	TGTGCCAGCAACTCAGCGGGAAGAAGCCCCTACGAGCAGTACTTC	CASNSAGRSPYEQYF